This T cell receptor (beta chain) was profiled in a study of T cells in Graves' hyperthyroidism and ophthalmopathy. Regions amplified from RNA transcripts were the TCR beta CDR3 regions. A first-round RT-PCR of the TCR CDR3 used the HTBI primer set. TCRdb passed the multiplex PCR reads through MiXCR, listing each CDR3 protein once. The sample carries 300,000 to 450,000 distinct CDR3 sequences, roughly 12% recorded once. Whole-study findings and limits: Onset of ophthalmopathy came a median around 7.1 months after the model predicted it.

As regards this clonotype: Its target is not known.

Exclusion of patients followed from uncontrolled infection, other autoimmune disease, pregnancy or lactation. Sample collection date corresponds to first hyperthyroidism diagnosis, prior to any ophthalmopathy symptoms. Extraction of PBMCs used 7.5 to 10 ml of fresh peripheral blood. The source of this sequence is a man between 25 and 39 years old with Graves' hyperthyroidism that later progressed to Graves' ophthalmopathy. What was sequenced was blood.

CDR3 region: CASSLPMQGAWEKLFF. The CDR3, as DNA: TGTGCCAGCAGCTTACCGATGCAGGGGGCTTGGGAAAAACTGTTTTTT. The chain employs TRBV7-9 and TRBJ1-4; 8 positions agree with TRBD1. With V trimmed by 2 bases and J by 8 bases, 10 bases remained unmatched. CDR1 SEHNR and CDR2 FQNEAQ come from the germline V gene (reference sequence). The CDR3 covers 16 residues.